This TCR beta chain appears in the sequencing data of a study of regulatory T cells in long-lasting Graves disease. Regarding the study as a whole: Persistent patients shared more public clonotypes (under 3,000) than newly diagnosed patients (about 1,000).

The TCR beta library used iRepertoire HTBI primers with Arm-PCR amplification of CDR3. TCRdb called the multiplex PCR reads again in MiXCR, with one record for every CDR3 protein. The repertoire holds roughly 400,000 distinct CDR3 sequences, with 20% as singletons. Time point here: persistent/refractory GD, antithyroid drugs over 5 years with positive TRAb. From PBMCs, RNA was extracted and then used to make the TCR library. American Thyroid Association guidelines defined Graves' disease diagnosis. Ten or more counts support this clonotype. Its antigen is unidentified. The specimen comprised peripheral blood mononuclear cells (PBMCs), sampled when the disease was refractory, from a patient treated with antithyroid drugs. The TCR comes from a female donor with Graves disease.

The CDR3 DNA follows: TGCAGTGCTAGAGACAGGACTAGCGGGCTCCAAGAGACCCAGTACTTC. Protein: CSARDRTSGLQETQYF. V gene TRBV20-1 combines with J gene TRBJ2-5; 11 nucleotides match TRBD2. Germline trimming cut 0 bases from V and 1 base from J; bases unmatched to any gene: 4. In germline, CDR1 is DFQATT, CDR2 SNEGSKA (reference sequence). This CDR3 has 16 amino acids.